This TCR beta chain emerged from a study of human T cells and chemical hapten exposure. About the research overall: Weekly scalp doses of diphenylcyclopropenone were given to patients during the approximately 25-week study. Small differences in pooled library volume mainly drove the variation in TCR yields per sample.

The time point: patch test 3, about 24 weeks after DPC sensitization. Treatment meaning: therapeutic diphenylcyclopropenone sensitization with weekly scalp DPC. This clonotype came up a few times. V was shortened by 5 bases and J by 7 bases, with 14 bases between the two germline ends. The CDR3 runs to 13 residues. One entry per CDR3 protein results from TCRdb running MiXCR on the RACE reads. This table holds about 82,000 distinct CDR3 sequences, 10% to 15% found once. Material: whole blood, obtained in connection with sensitization to the hapten diphenylcyclopropenone (DPC). The chain has TRBV12-3 or TRBV12-4 and TRBJ1-1; perhaps TRBD1 as D (6 bases). The receptor was isolated from a woman aged 50 to 60 with alopecia areata. Some clones in this sample may be carry-over from other donors' samples. The CDR3: CASSKQQGNEAFF. The CDR3 bases are TGTGCCAGCAGTAAGCAACAGGGCAATGAAGCTTTCTTT.